The clone carrying this TCR beta chain was recorded a few times. Its antigen is unidentified. The sample belongs to a study of T cells after yellow fever vaccination. Study-wide findings and caveats: A small share of clonotypes appeared in both CD4 and CD8 compartments. Once the booster was given, most primary-vaccination clones reappeared, at around 95% for CD4 and approximately 88% for CD8.

UMIs were added to TCR cDNA along with a universal primer site when it was made by 5'RACE template switching. TCRdb itself ran the 5' RACE reads through MiXCR, one entry per CDR3 protein. The table includes some 600,000 distinct CDR3 sequences, 9% to 15% detected once. Germline values: CDR1 SEHNR, CDR2 FQNEAQ (reference sequence). V lost 0 bases and J lost 5, with 13 bases in between. The CDR3 loop spans 15 amino acids. The chain carries TRBV7-9 and TRBJ1-2; D might be TRBD1 (6 bases). The starting material was PBMCs, obtained on the day of the yellow fever booster vaccination. This clonotype was sampled from a man aged 25 to 40 who received the YFV17D yellow fever vaccine. In nucleotides, the CDR3 is TGTGCCAGCAGCTTAGCTGGCTCAGGGGAGTATGGCTACACCTTC. This translates into CASSLAGSGEYGYTF. The whole variable domain, remainder taken from reference TRBV7-9 and TRBJ1-2, is DTGVSQNPRHKITKRGQNVTFRCDPISEHNRLYWYRQTLGQGPEFLTYFQNEAQLEKSRLLSDRFSAERPKGSFSTLEIQRTEQGDSAMYLCASSLAGSGEYGYTFGSGTRLTVV.